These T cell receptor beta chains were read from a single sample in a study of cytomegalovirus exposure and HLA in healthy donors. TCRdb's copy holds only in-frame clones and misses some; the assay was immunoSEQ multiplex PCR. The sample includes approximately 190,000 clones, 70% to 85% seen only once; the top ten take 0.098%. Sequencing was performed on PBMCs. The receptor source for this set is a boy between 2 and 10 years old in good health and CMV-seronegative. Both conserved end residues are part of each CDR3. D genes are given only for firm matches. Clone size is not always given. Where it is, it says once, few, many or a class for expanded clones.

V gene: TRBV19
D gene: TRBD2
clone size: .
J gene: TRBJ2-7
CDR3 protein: CARKPTPLLAGVHEQYF
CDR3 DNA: TGTGCCAGGAAACCCACTCCCCTACTAGCGGGGGTCCACGAGCAGTACTTC

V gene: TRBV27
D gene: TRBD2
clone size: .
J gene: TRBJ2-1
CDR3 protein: CASSLSSGVLDAEQFF
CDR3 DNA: TGTGCCAGCAGTTTATCGAGCGGGGTGTTGGATGCTGAGCAGTTCTTC

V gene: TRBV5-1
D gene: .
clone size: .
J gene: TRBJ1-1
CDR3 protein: CASRPPNGAFGAFF
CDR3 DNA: TGCGCCAGCAGACCCCCGAATGGGGCCTTTGGGGCTTTCTTT

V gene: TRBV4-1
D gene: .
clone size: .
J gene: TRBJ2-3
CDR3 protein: CASSLIPTSTDTQYF
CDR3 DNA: TGCGCCAGCAGCCTAATACCGACTAGCACAGATACGCAGTATTTT

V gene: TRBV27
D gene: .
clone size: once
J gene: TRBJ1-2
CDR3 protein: CASSLKVEGYGYTF
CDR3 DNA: TGTGCCAGCAGTTTAAAGGTCGAGGGCTATGGCTACACCTTC

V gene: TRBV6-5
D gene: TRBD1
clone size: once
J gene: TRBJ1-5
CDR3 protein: CASRGQGAGPQHF
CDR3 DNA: TGTGCCAGCAGGGGACAGGGGGCCGGGCCCCAGCATTTT

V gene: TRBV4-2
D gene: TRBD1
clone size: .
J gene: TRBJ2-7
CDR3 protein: CASSQALEGTANSYEQYF
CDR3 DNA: TGTGCCAGCAGCCAAGCCCTTGAAGGGACAGCCAATTCCTACGAGCAGTACTTC

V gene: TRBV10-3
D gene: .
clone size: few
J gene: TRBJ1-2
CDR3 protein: CAISEFAAGNYGYTF
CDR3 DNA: TGTGCCATCAGTGAGTTCGCGGCAGGGAACTATGGCTACACCTTC

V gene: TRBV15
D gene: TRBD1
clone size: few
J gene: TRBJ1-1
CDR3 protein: CATSVRGLNTEAFF
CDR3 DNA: TGTGCCACCAGCGTCAGGGGGTTAAACACTGAAGCTTTCTTT

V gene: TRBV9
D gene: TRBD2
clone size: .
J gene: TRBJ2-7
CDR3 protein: CASSVTSGGSEQYF
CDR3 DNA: TGTGCCAGCAGCGTGACTAGCGGGGGTTCCGAGCAGTACTTC

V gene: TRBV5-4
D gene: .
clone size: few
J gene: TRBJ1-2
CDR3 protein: CATQQGPNYGYTF
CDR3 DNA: TGTGCGACCCAACAGGGTCCTAACTATGGCTACACCTTC

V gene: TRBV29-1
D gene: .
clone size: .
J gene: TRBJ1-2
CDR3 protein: CSVEVTGGLAGYTF
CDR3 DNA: TGCAGCGTTGAGGTAACGGGGGGGCTTGCTGGCTACACCTTC

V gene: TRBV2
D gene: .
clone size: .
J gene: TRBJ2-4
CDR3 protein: CASTIGPQTGRNIQYF
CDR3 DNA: TGTGCCAGCACCATAGGTCCGCAGACAGGGAGGAACATTCAGTACTTC

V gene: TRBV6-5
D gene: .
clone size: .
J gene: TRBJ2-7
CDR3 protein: CVSLSGGYEQYF
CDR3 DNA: TGTGTCTCGCTATCCGGGGGCTACGAGCAGTACTTC

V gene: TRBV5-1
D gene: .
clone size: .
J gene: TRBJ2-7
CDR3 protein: CASSLRTQAYEQYF
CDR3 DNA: TGCGCCAGCAGCCTCCGGACACAAGCCTACGAGCAGTACTTC

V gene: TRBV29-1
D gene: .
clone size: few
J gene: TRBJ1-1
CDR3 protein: CSAGGGGQTEAFF
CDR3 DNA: TGCAGCGCGGGGGGGGGCGGACAGACTGAAGCTTTCTTT

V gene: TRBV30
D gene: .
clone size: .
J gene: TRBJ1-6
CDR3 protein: CAWSGSYNSPLHF
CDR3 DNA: TGTGCCTGGAGTGGGAGTTATAATTCACCCCTCCACTTT

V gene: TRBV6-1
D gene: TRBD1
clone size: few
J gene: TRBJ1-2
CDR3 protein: CASSEVSRDRGYGYTF
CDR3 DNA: TGTGCCAGCAGTGAAGTGTCCCGGGACAGGGGCTATGGCTACACCTTC

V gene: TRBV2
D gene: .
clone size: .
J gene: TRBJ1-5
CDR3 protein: CASSARLPGGNQPQHF
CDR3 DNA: TGTGCCAGCAGCGCTAGGCTCCCGGGGGGCAATCAGCCCCAGCATTTT

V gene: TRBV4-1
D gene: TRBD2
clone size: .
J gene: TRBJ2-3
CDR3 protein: CASSQLAGRTDTQYF
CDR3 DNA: TGCGCCAGCAGCCAACTAGCGGGGCGCACAGATACGCAGTATTTT

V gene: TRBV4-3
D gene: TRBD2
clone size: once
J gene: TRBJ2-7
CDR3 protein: CASSQNSAGAYEQYF
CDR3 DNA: TGCGCCAGCAGCCAAAATTCGGCGGGGGCCTACGAGCAGTACTTC

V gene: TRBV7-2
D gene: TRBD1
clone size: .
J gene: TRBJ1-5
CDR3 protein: CASSPVRQGRPGPQHF
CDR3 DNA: TGTGCCAGCAGCCCCGTAAGACAGGGGCGTCCGGGGCCCCAGCATTTT

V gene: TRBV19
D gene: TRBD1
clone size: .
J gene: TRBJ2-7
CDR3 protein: CASRQGAGGYEQYF
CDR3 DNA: TGTGCCAGTAGGCAGGGGGCAGGAGGCTACGAGCAGTACTTC

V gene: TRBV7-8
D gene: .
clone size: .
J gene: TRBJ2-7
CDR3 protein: CASSLRGGHLYEQYF
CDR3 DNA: TGTGCCAGCAGCTTGAGGGGAGGACACCTTTACGAGCAGTACTTC

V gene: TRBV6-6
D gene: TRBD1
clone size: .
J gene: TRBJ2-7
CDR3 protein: CASSRGQGAYEQYF
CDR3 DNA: TGTGCCAGCAGTCGCGGACAGGGGGCCTACGAGCAGTACTTC

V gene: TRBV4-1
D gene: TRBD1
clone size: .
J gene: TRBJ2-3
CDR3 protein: CASSQDPTIIQGVVYTQYF
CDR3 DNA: TGCGCCAGCAGCCAAGATCCAACCATCATACAGGGGGTCGTTTATACGCAGTATTTT

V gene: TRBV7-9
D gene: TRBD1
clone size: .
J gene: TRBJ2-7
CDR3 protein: CASSPRDSSYEQYF
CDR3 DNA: TGTGCCAGCAGCCCCCGGGACAGCTCCTACGAGCAGTACTTC

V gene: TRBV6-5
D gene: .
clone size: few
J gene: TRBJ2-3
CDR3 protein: CASSSRGLSTDTQYF
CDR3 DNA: TGTGCCAGCAGTTCTCGGGGTTTGAGCACAGATACGCAGTATTTT

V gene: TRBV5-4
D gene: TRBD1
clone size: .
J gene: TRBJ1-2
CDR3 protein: CASSLAPGQAHYGYTF
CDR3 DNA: TGTGCCAGCAGCTTGGCCCCTGGACAGGCCCACTATGGCTACACCTTC

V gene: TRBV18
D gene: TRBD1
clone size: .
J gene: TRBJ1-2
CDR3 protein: CASSPLGTGADYGYTF
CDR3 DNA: TGTGCCAGCTCACCACTTGGGACAGGGGCGGACTATGGCTACACCTTC

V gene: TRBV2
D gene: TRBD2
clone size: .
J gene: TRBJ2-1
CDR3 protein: CARNLNPGTSINEQFF
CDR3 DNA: TGTGCCAGAAACTTAAACCCCGGGACTAGCATAAATGAGCAGTTCTTC

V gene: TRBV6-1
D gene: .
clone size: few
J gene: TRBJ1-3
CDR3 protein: CASSEREGAGNTIYF
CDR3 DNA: TGTGCCAGCAGTGAAAGAGAGGGGGCTGGAAACACCATATATTTT

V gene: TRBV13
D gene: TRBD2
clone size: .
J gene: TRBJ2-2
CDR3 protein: CASSADPGTRALGELFF
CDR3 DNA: TGTGCCAGCAGCGCGGACCCCGGGACTAGAGCGCTCGGGGAGCTGTTTTTT

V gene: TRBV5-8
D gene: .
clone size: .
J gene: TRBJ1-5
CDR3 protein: CASSQGTYSNQPQHF
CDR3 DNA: TGTGCCAGCAGCCAGGGCACATATAGCAATCAGCCCCAGCATTTT

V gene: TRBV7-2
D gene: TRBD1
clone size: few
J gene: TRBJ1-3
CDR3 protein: CASSLVDRTISGNTIYF
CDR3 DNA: TGTGCCAGCAGCTTAGTGGACAGGACCATTTCTGGAAACACCATATATTTT

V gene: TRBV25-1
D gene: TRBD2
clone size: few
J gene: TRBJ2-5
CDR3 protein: CASNSGGAIPQYF
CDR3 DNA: TGTGCCAGCAACAGCGGGGGGGCAATCCCCCAGTACTTC

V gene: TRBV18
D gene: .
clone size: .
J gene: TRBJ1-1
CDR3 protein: CASSPQARTEAFF
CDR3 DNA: TGTGCCAGCTCACCTCAGGCACGGACTGAAGCTTTCTTT

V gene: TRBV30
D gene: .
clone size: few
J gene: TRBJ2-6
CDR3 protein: CACSTGTGANVLTF
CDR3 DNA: TGTGCCTGCAGTACAGGGACTGGGGCCAACGTCCTGACTTTC

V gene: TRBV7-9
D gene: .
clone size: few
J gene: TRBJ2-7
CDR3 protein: CATTQGHEQYF
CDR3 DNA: TGTGCCACCACACAGGGCCACGAGCAGTACTTC

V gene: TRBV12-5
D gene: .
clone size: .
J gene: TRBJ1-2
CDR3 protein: CASAQGGYGYTF
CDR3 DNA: TGTGCTAGTGCCCAGGGAGGTTATGGCTACACCTTC

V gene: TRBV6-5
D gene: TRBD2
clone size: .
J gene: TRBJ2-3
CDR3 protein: CASSYSILAGKDTQYF
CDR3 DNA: TGTGCCAGCAGTTACTCGATTCTAGCGGGGAAAGATACGCAGTATTTT

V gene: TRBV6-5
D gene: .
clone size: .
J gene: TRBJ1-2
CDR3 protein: CASSYGAKNGYTF
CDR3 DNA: TGTGCCAGCAGTTATGGGGCGAAAAATGGCTACACCTTC

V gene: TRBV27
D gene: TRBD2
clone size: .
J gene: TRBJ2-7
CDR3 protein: CASSARGGRDEQYF
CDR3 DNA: TGTGCCAGCAGTGCACGGGGGGGCCGGGACGAGCAGTACTTC

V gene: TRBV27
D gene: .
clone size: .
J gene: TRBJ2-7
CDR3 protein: CASSLGVGSSYSYEQYF
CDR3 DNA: TGTGCCAGCAGTTTGGGAGTAGGCTCCTCGTACTCCTACGAGCAGTACTTC

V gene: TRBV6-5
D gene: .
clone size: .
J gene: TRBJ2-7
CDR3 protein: CASRRGAAYEQYF
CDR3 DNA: TGTGCCAGCAGGCGGGGCGCCGCCTACGAGCAGTACTTC

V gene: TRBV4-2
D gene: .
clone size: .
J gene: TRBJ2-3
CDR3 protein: CASSQEVTRQYF
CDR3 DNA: TGTGCCAGCAGCCAAGAGGTGACTAGGCAGTATTTT

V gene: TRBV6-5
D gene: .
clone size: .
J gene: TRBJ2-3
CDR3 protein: CASSSGLTNTQYF
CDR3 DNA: TGTGCCAGCAGTTCGGGACTTACGAATACGCAGTATTTT

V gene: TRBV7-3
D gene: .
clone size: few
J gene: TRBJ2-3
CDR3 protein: CASSLQGSTDTQYF
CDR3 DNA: TGTGCCAGCAGCTTACAGGGGAGCACAGATACGCAGTATTTT

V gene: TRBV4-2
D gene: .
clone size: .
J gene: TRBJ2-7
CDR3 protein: CASREDRNSYEQYF
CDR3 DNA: TGTGCCAGCAGGGAAGACAGGAACTCCTACGAGCAGTACTTC

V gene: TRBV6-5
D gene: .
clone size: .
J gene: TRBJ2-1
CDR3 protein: CASSTDLYNEQFF
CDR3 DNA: TGTGCCAGCAGTACAGACCTATACAATGAGCAGTTCTTC

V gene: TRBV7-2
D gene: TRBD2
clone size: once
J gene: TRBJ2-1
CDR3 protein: CASSPWTSGYSSYNEQFF
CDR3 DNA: TGTGCCAGCAGCCCCTGGACTAGCGGATATAGCTCCTACAATGAGCAGTTCTTC

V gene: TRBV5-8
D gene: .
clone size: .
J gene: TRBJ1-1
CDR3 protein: CASSLVNPGTEAFF
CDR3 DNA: TGTGCCAGCAGCTTGGTGAATCCGGGCACTGAAGCTTTCTTT

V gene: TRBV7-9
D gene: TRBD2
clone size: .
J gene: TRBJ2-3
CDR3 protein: CSSVAGSTDTQYF
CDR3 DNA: TGTTCCAGTGTAGCGGGCTCCACAGATACGCAGTATTTT